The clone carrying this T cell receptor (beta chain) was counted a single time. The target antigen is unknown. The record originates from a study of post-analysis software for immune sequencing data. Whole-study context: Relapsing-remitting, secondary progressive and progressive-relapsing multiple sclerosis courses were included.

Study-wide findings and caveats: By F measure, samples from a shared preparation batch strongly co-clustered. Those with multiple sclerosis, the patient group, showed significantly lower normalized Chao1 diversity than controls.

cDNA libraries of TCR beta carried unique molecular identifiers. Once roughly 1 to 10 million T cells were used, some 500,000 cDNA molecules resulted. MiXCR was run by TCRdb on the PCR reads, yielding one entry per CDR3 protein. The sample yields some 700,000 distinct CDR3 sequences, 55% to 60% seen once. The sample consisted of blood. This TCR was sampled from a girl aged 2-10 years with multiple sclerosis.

The CDR3 protein is CASSYLEKREQFF. The DNA of the CDR3 is TGTGCCAGCAGTTACCTAGAGAAGCGGGAGCAGTTCTTC. The chain couples TRBV6-5 to TRBJ2-1, with TRBD2 as a possible D gene (5 bases). The CDR3 runs to 13 residues. Germline V lookup: CDR1 MNHEY, CDR2 SVGAGI. Deletions cut 2 bases from V and 10 bases from J, with 12 bases between.